This is a list of T cell receptor beta chains from one sample in a study of blood T cell repertoires in COVID-19. Clones were sequenced by immunoSEQ multiplex PCR, and TCRdb holds only the in-frame ones, with some missing. The repertoire includes about 27,000 clones, roughly 80% of them detected once, and about 25% sits in the top ten. What was sequenced was peripheral blood. Receptors were obtained from a man in his 70s with active COVID-19. CDR3s include the opening cysteine and the closing phenylalanine or tryptophan. D genes are given only for firm matches. Clone size appears in some rows only: once, few, many, or a class for an expanded clone.

clone size: once
J gene: TRBJ1-2
V gene: TRBV6-1
D gene: TRBD1
CDR3 protein: CASSELIRGKDGYTF
CDR3 DNA: TGTGCCAGCAGTGAACTGATCAGGGGGAAGGATGGCTACACCTTC

clone size: -
J gene: TRBJ1-6
V gene: TRBV3-1/TRBV3-2
D gene: TRBD1
CDR3 protein: CASSHAHSGTGAQPLHF
CDR3 DNA: TGTGCCAGCAGCCATGCTCATTCCGGGACAGGGGCCCAGCCCCTCCACTTT

clone size: -
J gene: TRBJ2-3
V gene: TRBV29-1
D gene: -
CDR3 protein: CSVGRGEVDTQYF
CDR3 DNA: TGCAGCGTTGGCAGGGGTGAAGTAGATACGCAGTATTTT

clone size: -
J gene: TRBJ2-5
V gene: TRBV7-3
D gene: TRBD2
CDR3 protein: CASSRTPGLNAGDQYF
CDR3 DNA: TGTGCCAGCAGCCGGACCCCGGGACTAAACGCCGGCGACCAGTACTTC

clone size: -
J gene: TRBJ1-1
V gene: TRBV10-3
D gene: -
CDR3 protein: CAISAQGVTEAFF
CDR3 DNA: TGTGCCATCAGCGCGCAAGGGGTGACGGAAGCTTTCTTT

clone size: once
J gene: TRBJ2-7
V gene: TRBV2
D gene: -
CDR3 protein: CASSEWGQDYEQYF
CDR3 DNA: TGTGCCAGCAGTGAATGGGGACAAGACTACGAGCAGTACTTC

clone size: -
J gene: TRBJ1-4
V gene: TRBV5-1
D gene: -
CDR3 protein: CASSRMETGTNEKLFF
CDR3 DNA: TGCGCCAGCAGCCGAATGGAAACAGGGACGAATGAAAAACTGTTTTTT

clone size: once
J gene: TRBJ2-2
V gene: TRBV4-1
D gene: -
CDR3 protein: CASSQRTANTGELFF
CDR3 DNA: TGCGCCAGCAGCCAACGGACAGCGAACACCGGGGAGCTGTTTTTT

clone size: -
J gene: TRBJ2-3
V gene: TRBV5-1
D gene: -
CDR3 protein: CASSLGQATDTQYF
CDR3 DNA: TGCGCCAGCAGCTTGGGCCAGGCTACAGATACGCAGTATTTT

clone size: -
J gene: TRBJ2-7
V gene: TRBV7-9
D gene: -
CDR3 protein: CASSLYREGSYEQYF
CDR3 DNA: TGTGCCAGCAGCTTGTACAGGGAGGGTTCCTACGAGCAGTACTTC

clone size: few
J gene: TRBJ1-2
V gene: TRBV5-8
D gene: -
CDR3 protein: CASSFQVLSNYGYTF
CDR3 DNA: TGTGCCAGCAGCTTCCAGGTGCTCTCTAACTATGGCTACACCTTC

clone size: -
J gene: TRBJ1-1
V gene: TRBV5-4
D gene: -
CDR3 protein: CASSPHTGTHQAAFF
CDR3 DNA: TGTGCCAGCAGCCCCCACACCGGTACCCACCAGGCAGCTTTCTTT

clone size: -
J gene: TRBJ2-7
V gene: TRBV2
D gene: TRBD2
CDR3 protein: CASSGTSGGMEQYF
CDR3 DNA: TGTGCCAGCAGTGGGACTAGCGGAGGGATGGAGCAGTACTTC

clone size: -
J gene: TRBJ2-1
V gene: TRBV28
D gene: TRBD2
CDR3 protein: CASSRTSGGDNEQFF
CDR3 DNA: TGTGCCAGCAGTCGGACTAGCGGGGGTGATAATGAGCAGTTCTTC

clone size: -
J gene: TRBJ1-6
V gene: TRBV30
D gene: -
CDR3 protein: CAWNWQGNSPLHF
CDR3 DNA: TGTGCCTGGAATTGGCAGGGTAATTCACCCCTCCACTTT

clone size: -
J gene: TRBJ2-7
V gene: TRBV5-1
D gene: TRBD1
CDR3 protein: CASSLQGQGASEQYF
CDR3 DNA: TGCGCCAGCAGCCTACAGGGACAGGGAGCCTCGGAGCAGTACTTC

clone size: once
J gene: TRBJ2-2
V gene: TRBV5-4
D gene: -
CDR3 protein: CASSLPQIGELFF
CDR3 DNA: TGTGCCAGCAGCTTGCCCCAAATCGGGGAGCTGTTTTTT

clone size: -
J gene: TRBJ2-3
V gene: TRBV29-1
D gene: -
CDR3 protein: CSVGKGGLATDTQYF
CDR3 DNA: TGCAGCGTTGGCAAGGGCGGACTCGCCACAGATACGCAGTATTTT

clone size: -
J gene: TRBJ2-5
V gene: TRBV5-1
D gene: -
CDR3 protein: CASRGGPRETQYF
CDR3 DNA: TGCGCCAGCAGGGGGGGGCCCAGGGAGACCCAGTACTTC

clone size: -
J gene: TRBJ2-7
V gene: TRBV7-9
D gene: TRBD1
CDR3 protein: CASSPTGTGYEQYF
CDR3 DNA: TGTGCCAGCAGCCCTACCGGGACAGGGTACGAGCAGTACTTC

clone size: -
J gene: TRBJ1-1
V gene: TRBV7-8
D gene: TRBD1
CDR3 protein: CASSRTGVPNTEAFF
CDR3 DNA: TGTGCCAGCAGTCGAACAGGGGTACCGAACACTGAAGCTTTCTTT

clone size: -
J gene: TRBJ2-7
V gene: TRBV4-1
D gene: TRBD1
CDR3 protein: CASSQGGTGIGSYEQYF
CDR3 DNA: TGCGCCAGCAGCCAAGGAGGGACAGGGATCGGTTCCTACGAGCAGTACTTC

clone size: -
J gene: TRBJ1-1
V gene: TRBV3-1/TRBV3-2
D gene: -
CDR3 protein: CASSRGWAEPNTEAFF
CDR3 DNA: TGTGCCAGCAGCCGAGGGTGGGCAGAACCGAACACTGAAGCTTTCTTT

clone size: -
J gene: TRBJ2-3
V gene: TRBV7-9
D gene: TRBD2
CDR3 protein: CASSPGTSGSLDTQYF
CDR3 DNA: TGTGCCAGCAGCCCAGGGACTAGCGGGAGCTTAGATACGCAGTATTTT

clone size: -
J gene: TRBJ2-5
V gene: TRBV4-1
D gene: -
CDR3 protein: CASSQSYQETQYF
CDR3 DNA: TGCGCCAGCAGCCAGTCGTACCAAGAGACCCAGTACTTC

clone size: -
J gene: TRBJ2-2
V gene: TRBV9
D gene: TRBD2
CDR3 protein: CASSGPLAGSGELFF
CDR3 DNA: TGTGCCAGCAGTGGGCCGCTAGCGGGTAGCGGGGAGCTGTTTTTT

clone size: -
J gene: TRBJ2-1
V gene: TRBV7-6
D gene: TRBD2
CDR3 protein: CASSLAILLAGGNDEQFF
CDR3 DNA: TGTGCCAGCAGCTTAGCTATCTTGCTAGCGGGAGGTAACGATGAGCAGTTCTTC

clone size: once
J gene: TRBJ1-1
V gene: TRBV19
D gene: TRBD1
CDR3 protein: CASSSQGALSTEAFF
CDR3 DNA: TGTGCCAGTAGTAGCCAGGGGGCACTTTCCACTGAAGCTTTCTTT

clone size: -
J gene: TRBJ2-5
V gene: TRBV6-1
D gene: -
CDR3 protein: CASNTLTGRRGTQYF
CDR3 DNA: TGTGCCAGCAATACACTCACAGGGAGAAGGGGGACCCAGTACTTC

clone size: -
J gene: TRBJ2-7
V gene: TRBV16
D gene: TRBD1
CDR3 protein: CASSQDGTGFNEQYF
CDR3 DNA: TGTGCCAGCAGCCAAGATGGGACAGGGTTTAACGAGCAGTACTTC

clone size: once
J gene: TRBJ2-7
V gene: TRBV10-2
D gene: TRBD2
CDR3 protein: CASIGEGVPHEQYF
CDR3 DNA: TGCGCCAGCATTGGGGAGGGAGTCCCCCACGAGCAGTACTTC

clone size: few
J gene: TRBJ1-6
V gene: TRBV2
D gene: -
CDR3 protein: CASSEGQGLNSPLHF
CDR3 DNA: TGTGCCAGCAGTGAGGGTCAGGGATTAAATTCACCCCTCCACTTT

clone size: -
J gene: TRBJ2-7
V gene: TRBV27
D gene: TRBD2
CDR3 protein: CASSLRTSIYEQYF
CDR3 DNA: TGTGCCAGCAGTTTAAGGACTAGCATATACGAGCAGTACTTC

clone size: -
J gene: TRBJ2-3
V gene: TRBV28
D gene: TRBD2
CDR3 protein: CASSPLAGRDPDTQYF
CDR3 DNA: TGTGCCAGCAGTCCCTTGGCAGGGAGGGACCCAGATACGCAGTATTTT

clone size: -
J gene: TRBJ1-4
V gene: TRBV5-5
D gene: TRBD1
CDR3 protein: CASSRLQGAGNEKLFF
CDR3 DNA: TGTGCCAGCAGCAGACTACAGGGGGCGGGTAATGAAAAACTGTTTTTT

clone size: -
J gene: TRBJ2-3
V gene: TRBV20-1
D gene: TRBD2
CDR3 protein: CSASPLAGGPDTDTQYF
CDR3 DNA: TGCAGTGCTAGTCCGCTAGCGGGAGGGCCCGACACAGATACGCAGTATTTT

clone size: -
J gene: TRBJ2-1
V gene: TRBV24-1
D gene: TRBD1
CDR3 protein: CATSDGGTGPYNEQFF
CDR3 DNA: TGTGCCACCAGTGATGGGGGGACAGGGCCCTACAATGAGCAGTTCTTC

clone size: -
J gene: TRBJ2-1
V gene: TRBV30
D gene: TRBD1
CDR3 protein: CASNRGRNEQFF
CDR3 DNA: TGTGCCTCTAACAGGGGGCGCAATGAGCAGTTCTTC

clone size: -
J gene: TRBJ1-1
V gene: TRBV7-9
D gene: -
CDR3 protein: CASSSGVGTEAFF
CDR3 DNA: TGTGCCAGCAGCTCAGGGGTCGGGACTGAAGCTTTCTTT

clone size: -
J gene: TRBJ1-2
V gene: TRBV5-4
D gene: -
CDR3 protein: CASSQGAGRAYGYTF
CDR3 DNA: TGTGCCAGCAGCCAAGGGGCTGGGAGGGCCTATGGCTACACCTTC

clone size: -
J gene: TRBJ1-1
V gene: TRBV25-1
D gene: TRBD1
CDR3 protein: CASSESTGGPEAFF
CDR3 DNA: TGTGCCAGCAGTGAATCAACAGGGGGACCTGAAGCTTTCTTT

clone size: -
J gene: TRBJ1-1
V gene: TRBV24-1
D gene: -
CDR3 protein: CATKEGLGQGENTEAFF
CDR3 DNA: TGTGCCACCAAGGAGGGACTTGGGCAGGGTGAAAACACTGAAGCTTTCTTT

clone size: -
J gene: TRBJ2-4
V gene: TRBV4-1
D gene: -
CDR3 protein: CASSQESGTKNIQYF
CDR3 DNA: TGCGCCAGCAGCCAAGAGTCAGGGACCAAAAACATTCAGTACTTC

clone size: -
J gene: TRBJ2-1
V gene: TRBV6-1
D gene: TRBD1
CDR3 protein: CASSEALPLGQGDNEQFF
CDR3 DNA: TGTGCCAGCAGTGAAGCGCTTCCTTTGGGACAGGGGGACAATGAGCAGTTCTTC

clone size: -
J gene: TRBJ2-1
V gene: TRBV29-1
D gene: TRBD2
CDR3 protein: CGGTVGLAGNEQFF
CDR3 DNA: TGCGGCGGAACCGTGGGACTAGCGGGGAATGAGCAGTTCTTC

clone size: few
J gene: TRBJ1-6
V gene: TRBV4-1
D gene: TRBD1
CDR3 protein: CASSQESGGRSPLHF
CDR3 DNA: TGCGCCAGCAGCCAAGAATCAGGGGGCAGGTCACCCCTCCACTTT

clone size: -
J gene: TRBJ2-5
V gene: TRBV30
D gene: -
CDR3 protein: CAGGDQGETQYF
CDR3 DNA: TGTGCCGGGGGGGACCAGGGGGAGACCCAGTACTTC

clone size: -
J gene: TRBJ1-1
V gene: TRBV28
D gene: -
CDR3 protein: CASSFLGGNTEAFF
CDR3 DNA: TGTGCCAGCAGTTTTTTAGGGGGGAACACTGAAGCTTTCTTT

clone size: medium-sized
J gene: TRBJ1-3
V gene: TRBV14
D gene: -
CDR3 protein: CASSQGPVPGNTIYF
CDR3 DNA: TGTGCCAGCAGCCAAGGGCCCGTACCTGGAAACACCATATATTTT

clone size: -
J gene: TRBJ2-3
V gene: TRBV9
D gene: TRBD2
CDR3 protein: CASSSTGGEGADTQYF
CDR3 DNA: TGTGCCAGCAGCTCAACTGGGGGGGAAGGCGCAGATACGCAGTATTTT

clone size: -
J gene: TRBJ2-3
V gene: TRBV18
D gene: TRBD1
CDR3 protein: CASSLSDRGTDTQYF
CDR3 DNA: TGTGCCAGCTCACTGTCGGACAGGGGCACAGATACGCAGTATTTT

clone size: -
J gene: TRBJ1-5
V gene: TRBV12-3/TRBV12-4
D gene: -
CDR3 protein: CASSEGLSQPQHF
CDR3 DNA: TGTGCCAGCAGCGAGGGATTGAGTCAGCCCCAGCATTTT

clone size: medium-sized
J gene: TRBJ1-1
V gene: TRBV5-5
D gene: -
CDR3 protein: CASSLVPGRTNTEAFF
CDR3 DNA: TGTGCCAGCAGCTTGGTCCCAGGCAGAACTAACACTGAAGCTTTCTTT

clone size: -
J gene: TRBJ2-7
V gene: TRBV2
D gene: TRBD2
CDR3 protein: CASTRTSGSYEQYF
CDR3 DNA: TGTGCCAGCACCAGGACTAGCGGGTCCTACGAGCAGTACTTC

clone size: -
J gene: TRBJ2-7
V gene: TRBV5-4
D gene: TRBD2
CDR3 protein: CASSAGTGGGSYEQYF
CDR3 DNA: TGTGCCAGCAGCGCGGGGACCGGGGGGGGCTCCTACGAGCAGTACTTC